The 10 T cell receptor beta chains given below trace back to one sample, sequenced in a study of cytomegalovirus exposure and HLA in healthy donors. The PCR was carried out with 60 Vbeta primers and 13 Jbeta primers. The protocol was immunoSEQ multiplex PCR, while the TCRdb copy is restricted to in-frame clones and leaves out a portion. The sample consists of over 150,000 clones, less than 90% of them appearing once. Sequencing used PBMCs. The source of these receptors is a boy aged 2-9 years in good health and CMV-seronegative.

On this clone: A junction end diverges from the germline sequence, so it may reflect a read error. The chain joins TRBV7-7 to TRBJ2-1; a weak D match, TRBD1 (6 bases). The germline gives CDR1 SSHAT, CDR2 FNYEAQ (reference sequence). The CDR3 contains 15 residues. The CDR3 nucleotides read TGTGCTAGCAGCCCGCTACCAGGGGAGCACAATGAGCAGTTCTTC. Residues: CASSPLPGEHNEQFF.

The CDR3 here is CASSRDSYYNEQFF. CDR3 DNA: TGTGCCAGCAGTAGGGACAGCTACTACAATGAGCAGTTCTTC. This sequence joins TRBV6-5 and TRBJ2-1; 7 bases fit TRBD1. The V gene end was trimmed by 5 bases and the J gene end by 3 bases; junction bases not matched to a gene: 4. The CDR3 is made up of 14 amino acids. Looked up from germline, CDR1 is MNHEY and CDR2 is SVGAGI.

The table lists this clone with a count of one. The chain is built from TRBV6-1 and TRBJ2-4; TRBD1 is a possible D gene (7 bases). Germline CDR1 is MNHNS and CDR2 is SASEGT. CDR3 length equals 16 residues. The V end was cut by 3 bases, the J end by 6 bases, with 18 bases between. The CDR3 DNA reads as TGTGCCAGCAGTGATCCCGCCGACAGGGACTTAAACATTCAGTACTTC. Residues: CASSDPADRDLNIQYF.

V gene TRBV27 combines with J gene TRBJ2-5, with no clear D. The J call is doubtful: the DNA matches TRBJ2-7 better. This CDR3 contains 13 residues. From germline, CDR1 is MNHEY and CDR2 SMNVEV (reference sequence). The CDR3 is CASSYSSQYEQYF. In DNA, the CDR3 is TGTGCCAGCAGTTACTCGTCTCAATACGAGCAGTACTTC.

This clone has more than one count but fewer than ten. V and J are TRBV5-4 and TRBJ2-2; a possible D gene is TRBD1 (6 bases). Trimming took off 5 bases at V and 6 bases at J, with 14 bases between the two ends. Germline V CDR1 and CDR2: SGHNT, YYREEE (reference sequence). This CDR3 contains 14 residues. The CDR3 coding sequence is TGTGCCAGCAGGCTTCAGGGGACATCCGGGGAGCTGTTTTTT. This translates into CASRLQGTSGELFF.

The rearrangement links TRBV4-2 to TRBJ1-6, with 8 bases lining up with TRBD1. CDR3 size: 16 residues. Germline V gene sequence: CDR1 LGHNA, CDR2 YNFKEQ. The V and J ends lost 2 bases and 5 bases, in that order; junction bases with no gene match: 5. CDR3 sequence: CASSQQGAKNNSPLHF. DNA of the CDR3: TGTGCCAGCAGCCAACAGGGGGCTAAGAATAATTCACCCCTCCACTTT.

The chain couples TRBV5-1 to TRBJ2-1, with TRBD2 matching over 10 bases. The germline V gene encodes CDR1 SGHRS and CDR2 YFSETQ. V trimming: 4 bases; J trimming: 1 base; junction bases outside the gene matches: 2. This CDR3 contains 15 residues. DNA for the CDR3: TGCGCCAGCAGCGTGACTAGCGGGTCCTACAATGAGCAGTTCTTC. Translated, it gives CASSVTSGSYNEQFF.

V is TRBV5-6 and J is TRBJ2-1; 10 bases are shared with TRBD1. Germline loops: CDR1 SGHDT, CDR2 YYEEEE. There are 15 residues in the CDR3. Unmatched junction bases numbered 5, after V lost 2 bases and J lost 6 bases. The CDR3 loop is CASSFGTGVRNEQFF. CDR3 DNA: TGTGCCAGCAGCTTCGGGACAGGGGTTCGCAATGAGCAGTTCTTC.

The chain joins TRBV29-1 to TRBJ2-3; 7 positions match TRBD1. CDR1 is SQVTM and CDR2 is ANQGSEA in the germline V gene. The V and J ends lost 0 bases and 3 bases, in that order; junction bases with no gene match: 6. The CDR3 length is 15 residues. The DNA for the CDR3 is TGCAGCGTTGAAGATGGGGCACAGGGGACAGATACGCAGTATTTT. The encoded protein is CSVEDGAQGTDTQYF.

The chain combines TRBV5-1 with TRBJ2-3, with D possibly being TRBD1 (6 bases). From germline, CDR1 is SGHRS and CDR2 YFSETQ. The CDR3 extends over 21 amino acids. Deletions cut 0 bases from V and 2 bases from J, with 28 bases between. CDR3 sequence (DNA): TGCGCCAGCAGCTTGGAGCAAGGGACATCAATCCGGCGACTCACCACAGATACGCAGTATTTT. Translated, it gives CASSLEQGTSIRRLTTDTQYF.